This TCR beta chain is drawn from a study of Graves' ophthalmopathy and Graves' hyperthyroidism. The diagnostic workup employed clinical symptoms, serum thyroxine, TRAb, thyroid ultrasound and orbital computed tomography. In this sample, this clonotype turned up many times. Amplification of the TCR beta CDR3 regions used RNA transcripts (as template). HTBI primers were used in a first-round RT-PCR, which preceded a second-round multiplex PCR. From the multiplex PCR reads, TCRdb called clonotypes with MiXCR, one entry per CDR3 protein. Counted here are about 410,000 distinct CDR3 sequences, 18% occurring once; the ten biggest clones make up roughly 1.5%. Trimming took 5 bases from V and 0 from J; bases not matched to a gene: 10. The CDR3 extends over 17 amino acids. Germline CDR1 reads LNHDA; CDR2 reads SQIVND (reference sequence).

The sequence was obtained from a woman between 18 and 30 years old with Graves' ophthalmopathy. The specimen sequenced was peripheral blood. The rearrangement joins TRBV19 to TRBJ1-1; 9 positions agree with TRBD1. The CDR3 DNA reads TGTGCCAGTAGTCCCCGACGACAGGGGGTCATGAACACTGAAGCTTTCTTT. This translates into CASSPRRQGVMNTEAFF.